Listed below are T cell receptor beta chains from one sample, sequenced in a study of graft-versus-host responses after intestinal transplantation. No antigens are known for them. Some clones are missing from TCRdb's copy, which holds only in-frame ones; the method was immunoSEQ multiplex PCR. The sample carries 90,000 to 100,000 clones, roughly 90% recorded once. This material consisted of unstimulated CD8+ T cells sorted from spleen or lymph node cells, taken before intestinal transplant. The source of these receptors is a human donor who received an intestinal transplant. Both conserved end residues are part of each CDR3. A D gene is named only where the DNA matches it firmly. Size is omitted from some rows. Given values are once, few, many or a class for expanded clones.

TRBV7-2	-	TRBJ1-2	-	TGTGCCAGCAGCTTAACTACACCAGTTCTCGGGGGCTACACCTTC	CASSLTTPVLGGYTF
TRBV19	-	TRBJ2-3	-	TGTGCCAGTAGTCAGCGGGGCACAGATACGCAGTATTTT	CASSQRGTDTQYF
TRBV5-4	-	TRBJ1-1	TRBD1	TGTGCCAGCAGCTTGGGGGACAGGCCGAACCCCGAAGCTTTCTTT	CASSLGDRPNPEAFF
TRBV4-1	-	TRBJ2-7	TRBD2	TGCGCCAGCAGCCAAGAGGGGAGGGGCTACGAGCAGTACTTC	CASSQEGRGYEQYF
TRBV5-1	few	TRBJ2-1	TRBD1	TGCGCCAGCAGCTTGGGAACAGGGGGCATTGAGCAGTTCTTC	CASSLGTGGIEQFF
TRBV4-1	-	TRBJ1-2	-	TGCGCCAGCAGCCCCTCCCAGGGACAACCTAACTATGGCTACACCTTC	CASSPSQGQPNYGYTF
TRBV6-5	-	TRBJ1-1	-	TGTGCCAGCAGCCGGACAGAAGACACTGAAGCTTTCTTT	CASSRTEDTEAFF
TRBV6-5	-	TRBJ1-4	TRBD1	TGTGCCAGCAGTGGCGCCGGGACAGGGGATGAAAAACTGTTTTTT	CASSGAGTGDEKLFF
TRBV12-5	-	TRBJ2-3	TRBD1	TGTGCTAGTGGTTTGGTAGTCACCGGGACAGGATACACAGATACGCAGTATTTT	CASGLVVTGTGYTDTQYF
TRBV27	-	TRBJ2-5	-	TGTGCCAGCATGAGCTACGGTTTACAAGAGACCCAGTACTTC	CASMSYGLQETQYF
TRBV27	-	TRBJ2-7	-	TGTGCCAGCAGTACCGGACCCAGGGACTACGAGCAGTACTTC	CASSTGPRDYEQYF
TRBV4-1	-	TRBJ1-2	TRBD1	TGCGCCAGCAGCCAAGTAAACCGGGACAGGGGCAATGGCTACACCTTC	CASSQVNRDRGNGYTF
TRBV19	-	TRBJ2-3	TRBD1	TGTGCCAGTAGTATCAGGCGACAGGGTCCTTCCACAGATACGCAGTATTTT	CASSIRRQGPSTDTQYF
TRBV9	-	TRBJ2-2	TRBD2	TGTGCCAGCAGCGGAGCCCCGGGGGGGACTACCGGCGGGGAGCTGTTTTTT	CASSGAPGGTTGGELFF
TRBV4-1	-	TRBJ2-7	TRBD2	TGCGCCAGCAGTGAACTAGCGGGAGGGTACGAGCAGTACTTC	CASSELAGGYEQYF
TRBV5-1	few	TRBJ2-1	-	TGCGCCAGCAGCTTGGTGGGCACATTGAGCTCCTACAATGAGCAGTTCTTC	CASSLVGTLSSYNEQFF
TRBV10-3	-	TRBJ1-5	-	TGTGCCATCAGTGAAGCAAATCAGCCCCAGCATTTT	CAISEANQPQHF
TRBV27	once	TRBJ1-5	-	TGTGCCAGCAGCGAGACAGGTGCCCAGCCCCAGCATTTT	CASSETGAQPQHF
TRBV5-4	-	TRBJ1-2	-	TGTGCCAGCAGGGGGACTGGGGCGAACTATGGCTACACCTTC	CASRGTGANYGYTF
TRBV5-1	-	TRBJ1-2	TRBD1	TGCGCCAGCAGCTTTGACAGGGGGCTCAATCAGGGTGGCTACACCTTC	CASSFDRGLNQGGYTF
TRBV5-4	-	TRBJ1-5	-	TGTGCCAGCAGCGCCGACAGGTCTAATCAGCCCCAGCATTTT	CASSADRSNQPQHF
TRBV4-3	-	TRBJ2-7	TRBD1	TGCGCCAGCAGCCCAGGGACAGGGGTGTCCTACGAGCAGTACTTC	CASSPGTGVSYEQYF
TRBV5-6	-	TRBJ2-7	TRBD2	TGTGCCAGCAGCTTGTTTCGGCGGGGGTACGAGCAGTACTTC	CASSLFRRGYEQYF
TRBV28	-	TRBJ2-7	-	TGTGCCAGCAGTTTACTAGGTCAAAGGGAGCAGTACTTC	CASSLLGQREQYF
TRBV30	once	TRBJ1-6	-	TGTGCCTGGATTAGTGAGATGAATAATTCACCCCTCCACTTT	CAWISEMNNSPLHF
TRBV29-1	-	TRBJ2-1	-	TGCAGCGTTGAGCGGCAGTACAATGAGCAGTTCTTC	CSVERQYNEQFF
TRBV5-6	-	TRBJ1-2	-	TGTGCCAGCAGCTTGGTAGGGGCGAGCTCTATGGGCTACACCTTC	CASSLVGASSMGYTF
TRBV5-1	-	TRBJ2-3	TRBD1	TGCGCCAGCAGCCTAGGACAGGGGAGGACAGATACGCAGTATTTT	CASSLGQGRTDTQYF
TRBV7-8	-	TRBJ2-7	-	TGTGCCAGCAGCCACAAACCTGGCTACGAGCAGTACTTC	CASSHKPGYEQYF
TRBV6-5	once	TRBJ1-1	TRBD1	TGTGCCAGCAGCAGGGGACAGGGGGTCATGGAAGCTTTCTTT	CASSRGQGVMEAFF
TRBV5-6	few	TRBJ1-2	-	TGTGCCAGCAGCTTGGGGGCGCAGGCCAACTATGGCTACACCTTC	CASSLGAQANYGYTF
TRBV5-5	-	TRBJ1-1	TRBD1	TGTGCCAGCAGCTTTTACCCGACAGGGAATCCCGAAGCTTTCTTT	CASSFYPTGNPEAFF
TRBV12-5	once	TRBJ2-2	-	TGTGCTAGTGGTTTAGACCAACAGGGCCCCGGGGAGCTGTTTTTT	CASGLDQQGPGELFF
TRBV5-4	-	TRBJ1-6	TRBD1	TGTGCCAGCAGCTCGACAGGGTCGATCTATAATTCACCCCTCCACTTT	CASSSTGSIYNSPLHF
TRBV2	-	TRBJ2-3	TRBD2	TGTGCCAGCAGTTTCAAACTAGCGGGAGATTCTAAAGATACGCAGTATTTT	CASSFKLAGDSKDTQYF
TRBV6-5	-	TRBJ1-1	-	TGTGCCAGCAGTCCCTCCCCGGCGGCTGAAGCTTTCTTT	CASSPSPAAEAFF
TRBV10-3	-	TRBJ1-1	-	TGTGCCATCAGTGAACAGGCGATGACTGAAGCTTTCTTT	CAISEQAMTEAFF
TRBV7-2	-	TRBJ2-1	-	TGTGCCAGCAGCGTACTAGGAAACCCCTACAATGAGCAGTTCTTC	CASSVLGNPYNEQFF
TRBV5-1	-	TRBJ2-1	TRBD2	TGCGCCAGCAGCGCCGGGACTAGCGGGAGAGGAACCTACAATGAGCAGTTCTTC	CASSAGTSGRGTYNEQFF
TRBV4-1	-	TRBJ2-7	TRBD1	TGCGCCAGCAGCCAAGTGGAGGAGGGACAGGGATCTTACGAGCAGTACTTC	CASSQVEEGQGSYEQYF